The subject of this entry is one TCR beta chain. Its antigen is still unknown. There are no base qualities to consult, and no much larger clone falls within one base. This entry comes from a study of T-cell reconstitution after alpha-beta-depleted transplantation in children (dated by TCRdb to 2016 to 2017). As for the study more broadly: T-cell immune reconstitution after TCRalphabeta/CD19-depleted allogeneic hematopoietic cell transplantation in children was quantitatively tracked in the study by means of TCR repertoire profiling.

Library method: PCR. This sample was sequenced with an Illumina HiSeq 2500. To normalize quantification of the TCRbeta repertoire, the TCR libraries were built with molecular barcoding that relied on unique molecular identifiers. The public reads were quality trimmed at Q25 with fastp and then assembled into clones with MiXCR by TCRdb, keeping productive beta chains. Here each entry gathers all rows of one CDR3 protein and keeps the most common genes and DNA. The sample table holds roughly 100,000 distinct CDR3 sequences, of which about 8% were seen once. Approximately 6.6% of the sample goes to the ten largest clones. This sample comprised PBMCs from the stem cell graft donor, obtained from the stem cell graft. The TCR comes from a human donor who donated a stem cell graft to a child with congenital amegakaryocytic thrombocytopenia.

The sequenced DNA: TGTGCCAGCAGCGAAACGGGAGCGCGTACCGGGGAGCTGTTTTTT. Its protein is CASSETGARTGELFF. Rearrangement joined TRBV9 to TRBJ2-2; TRBD2 is a weak D gene call, 6 bases matching. Trimming costs V 3 bases and J 5 bases, and their ends lie 14 bases apart. From cysteine to phenylalanine, the CDR3 is 15 amino acids long. The only DNA kept is the CDR3, 45 bases in frame from the first base. For CDR1 and CDR2, the germline V gene lists SGDLS and YYNGEE. The full variable domain, completed from the reference TRBV9 and TRBJ2-2 proteins outside the CDR3, reads DSGVTQTPKHLITATGQRVTLRCSPRSGDLSVYWYQQSLDQGLQFLIQYYNGEERAKGNILERFSAQQFPDLHSELNLSSLELGDSALYFCASSETGARTGELFFGEGSRLTVL.